This paragraph reports one T cell receptor beta chain. Sequencing was performed with immunoSEQ multiplex PCR; in TCRdb, only in-frame clones are kept and a portion is missing. Seen here are around 80,000 clones, under 90% observed once, and the top ten hold over 0.4%. The CDR3 contains 12 residues. J was trimmed by 7 bases and V by 7 bases; bases with no gene match: 7. CDR1 and CDR2 from the germline V gene are SGHRS and YFSETQ. The data were taken from a study of OX40 agonist ivuxolimab in advanced cancers. The J gene is TRBJ1-2, the V gene TRBV5-1, with 7 bases identical to TRBD1. Sequenced here: CD4+ or CD8+ T cells sorted from blood, sampled in a trial of the OX40 agonist ivuxolimab. The receptor comes from an adult with an advanced solid tumor such as melanoma, head and neck, liver or kidney cancer. The CDR3 sequence is CASVGTETGYTF. CDR3 bases: TGCGCCAGCGTTGGGACAGAGACTGGCTACACCTTC.